A selection of T cell receptor beta chains follows, all from one sample in a study of cytomegalovirus exposure and HLA in healthy donors. Profiling relied on immunoSEQ multiplex PCR, and the TCRdb table lists in-frame clones only, not all of them. The table lists over 150,000 clones, about 80% of them singletons. What was sequenced was PBMCs. The receptors were sampled from a boy aged 5-17 years in good health and CMV-seronegative. Both conserved end residues are part of each CDR3. The D gene is left open where the match is weak. Clone sizes are given selectively: once, few, many, or a class where the clone is expanded.

v_call	d_call	clone_size	j_call	cdr3_aa	cdr3_nt
TRBV6-5	.	once	TRBJ2-7	CASSYGMAGEQYF	TGTGCCAGCAGTTACGGAATGGCGGGAGAGCAGTACTTC
TRBV9	TRBD1	once	TRBJ1-1	CASSGDRLNTEAFF	TGTGCCAGCAGCGGGGACAGGCTGAACACTGAAGCTTTCTTT
TRBV30	.	.	TRBJ2-1	CAWSGPDNEQFF	TGTGCCTGGAGTGGCCCAGACAATGAGCAGTTCTTC
TRBV27	TRBD1	.	TRBJ2-7	CASSTIPGQGVYEQYF	TGTGCCAGCAGTACAATACCGGGACAGGGGGTTTACGAGCAGTACTTC
TRBV30	TRBD2	.	TRBJ2-3	CAWSRGLAGGPRMSMGSDTQYF	TGTGCCTGGAGTAGGGGACTAGCGGGAGGGCCACGTATGAGTATGGGGTCAGATACGCAGTATTTT
TRBV7-2	TRBD1	once	TRBJ1-2	CASSYATGGQAEHGYTF	TGTGCCAGCAGCTATGCGACAGGGGGACAGGCGGAACATGGCTACACCTTC
TRBV5-5	TRBD1	.	TRBJ2-6	CASSIWTGATLRAGANVLTF	TGTGCCAGCAGCATCTGGACAGGGGCCACCCTAAGGGCTGGGGCCAACGTCCTGACTTTC
TRBV2	TRBD1	.	TRBJ2-4	CASRTRGAKNIQYF	TGTGCCAGCAGGACCAGGGGGGCCAAAAACATTCAGTACTTC
TRBV9	.	.	TRBJ1-1	CASSVDPRDTEAFF	TGTGCCAGCAGCGTGGATCCGAGGGACACTGAAGCTTTCTTT
TRBV4-1	TRBD2	.	TRBJ2-1	CASSQTGTSGYNEQFF	TGCGCCAGCAGCCAAACCGGGACTAGCGGGTACAATGAGCAGTTCTTC
TRBV7-3	.	.	TRBJ2-1	CASSSLAGTYNEQFF	TGTGCCAGCAGCTCCCTCGCGGGAACCTACAATGAGCAGTTCTTC
TRBV9	TRBD2	.	TRBJ2-7	CASSSRGSGSTYEQYF	TGTGCCAGCAGCTCCCGGGGTAGCGGGAGTACCTACGAGCAGTACTTC
TRBV11-3	.	once	TRBJ2-7	CASSFESSYEQYF	TGTGCCAGCAGCTTTGAGAGCTCCTACGAGCAGTACTTC
TRBV29-1	TRBD2	.	TRBJ2-3	CSAGGDTQYF	TGCAGCGCCGGGGGGGATACGCAGTATTTT
TRBV4-1	.	.	TRBJ2-3	CASSPSGRWDTQYF	TGCGCCAGCAGCCCAAGTGGGAGGTGGGATACGCAGTATTTT
TRBV4-1	.	few	TRBJ2-5	CASSQDRRLETLSEETQYF	TGCGCCAGCAGCCAAGATAGGAGGTTGGAGACACTGTCTGAAGAGACCCAGTACTTC
TRBV6-1	TRBD1	.	TRBJ2-7	CASTLYTGQGYEQYF	TGTGCCAGCACATTGTATACGGGACAGGGCTACGAGCAGTACTTC
TRBV7-3	TRBD1	.	TRBJ1-1	CASSQGAVTEAFF	TGTGCCAGCTCTCAGGGGGCCGTCACTGAAGCTTTCTTT
TRBV29-1	.	.	TRBJ2-5	CSAVPGRETQYF	TGCAGCGCCGTCCCTGGGAGGGAGACCCAGTACTTC
TRBV29-1	TRBD1	.	TRBJ2-7	CSVVDRVGYEQYF	TGCAGCGTGGTGGACAGGGTGGGATACGAGCAGTACTTC
TRBV19	.	.	TRBJ2-5	CASSIQAVYQETQYF	TGTGCCAGTAGTATCCAGGCAGTGTACCAAGAGACCCAGTACTTC
TRBV7-3	TRBD2	.	TRBJ2-1	CASSLAGANNEQFF	TGTGCCAGCAGCTTAGCGGGAGCAAACAATGAGCAGTTCTTC
TRBV7-9	.	.	TRBJ1-4	CASSLGRGINEKLFF	TGTGCCAGCAGCTTAGGGCGGGGGATCAATGAAAAACTGTTTTTT
TRBV5-1	.	.	TRBJ1-1	CASSSEAGMAFF	TGCGCCAGCAGCTCCGAGGCAGGGATGGCTTTCTTT
TRBV11-3	.	.	TRBJ2-7	CASSLDRVGEQYF	TGTGCCAGCAGCTTAGATCGGGTCGGCGAGCAGTACTTC
TRBV12-5	TRBD1	.	TRBJ1-2	CASGISGQGNYGYTF	TGTGCTAGTGGTATCTCGGGACAGGGGAACTATGGCTACACCTTC
TRBV7-2	.	.	TRBJ2-4	CASSPQTGLAKNIQYF	TGTGCCAGCAGCCCACAGACAGGTCTAGCCAAAAACATTCAGTACTTC
TRBV2	TRBD1	.	TRBJ2-5	CASSERSWKTGYQETQYF	TGTGCCAGCAGTGAAAGGAGTTGGAAGACAGGGTACCAAGAGACCCAGTACTTC
TRBV5-3	.	.	TRBJ1-2	CARSSSTVFEYGYTF	TGTGCCAGAAGCTCCTCGACAGTTTTCGAGTATGGCTACACCTTC
TRBV4-2	.	few	TRBJ1-4	CASSQERLGAGNEKLFF	TGTGCCAGCAGCCAAGAACGCTTGGGGGCAGGTAATGAAAAACTGTTTTTT
TRBV7-2	TRBD1	.	TRBJ1-1	CASSLAGQMNTEAFF	TGTGCCAGCAGCTTAGCGGGACAGATGAACACTGAAGCTTTCTTT
TRBV18	TRBD1	.	TRBJ2-2	CASSAPGQGNTGELFF	TGTGCCAGCTCAGCCCCGGGACAGGGGAACACCGGGGAGCTGTTTTTT
TRBV19	.	once	TRBJ1-5	CASSPRREGNQPQHF	TGTGCCAGTAGTCCCCGAAGGGAGGGCAATCAGCCCCAGCATTTT